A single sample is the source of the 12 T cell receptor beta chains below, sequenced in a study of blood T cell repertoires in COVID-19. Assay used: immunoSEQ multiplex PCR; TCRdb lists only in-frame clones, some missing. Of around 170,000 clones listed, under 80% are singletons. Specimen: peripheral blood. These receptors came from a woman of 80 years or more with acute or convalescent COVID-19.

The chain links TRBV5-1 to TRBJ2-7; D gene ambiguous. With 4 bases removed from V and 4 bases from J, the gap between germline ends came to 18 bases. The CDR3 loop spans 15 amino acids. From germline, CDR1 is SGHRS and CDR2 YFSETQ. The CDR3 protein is CASSPLSSVEYEQYF. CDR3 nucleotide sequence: TGCGCCAGCAGCCCGCTGAGCAGCGTTGAGTACGAGCAGTACTTC. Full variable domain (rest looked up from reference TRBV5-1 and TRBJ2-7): KAGVTQTPRYLIKTRGQQVTLSCSPISGHRSVSWYQQTPGQGLQFLFEYFSETQRNKGNFPGRFSGRQFSNSRSEMNVSTLELGDSALYLCASSPLSSVEYEQYFGPGTRLTVT.

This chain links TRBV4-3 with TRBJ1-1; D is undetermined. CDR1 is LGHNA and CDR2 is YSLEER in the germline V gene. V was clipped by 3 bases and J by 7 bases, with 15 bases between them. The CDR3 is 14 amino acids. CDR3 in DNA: TGCGCCAGCAGCCACCGTGGAGGAGGCAGTGAAGCTTTCTTT. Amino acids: CASSHRGGGSEAFF.

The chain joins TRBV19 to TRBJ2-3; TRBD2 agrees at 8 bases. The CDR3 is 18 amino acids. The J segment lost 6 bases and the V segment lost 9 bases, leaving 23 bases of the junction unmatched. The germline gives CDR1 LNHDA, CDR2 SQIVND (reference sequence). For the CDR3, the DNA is TGTGCCAGAAAGACAACCCCTCCCGGGAGCGGGAGCCGGGATACGCAGTATTTT. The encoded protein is CARKTTPPGSGSRDTQYF. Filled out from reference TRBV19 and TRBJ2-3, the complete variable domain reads DGGITQSPKYLFRKEGQNVTLSCEQNLNHDAMYWYRQDPGQGLRLIYYSQIVNDFQKGDIAEGYSVSREKKESFPLTVTSAQKNPTAFYLCARKTTPPGSGSRDTQYFGPGTRLTVL.

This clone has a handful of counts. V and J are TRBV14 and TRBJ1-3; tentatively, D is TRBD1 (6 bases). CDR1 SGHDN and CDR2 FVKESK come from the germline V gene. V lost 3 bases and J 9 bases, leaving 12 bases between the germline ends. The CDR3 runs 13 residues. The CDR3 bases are TGTGCCAGCAGCCAGACCCAGGGGAGCACCATATATTTT. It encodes CASSQTQGSTIYF.

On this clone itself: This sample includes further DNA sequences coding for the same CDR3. The CDR3 sequence is CASSVDSWNTEAFF. CDR3 bases: TGTGCCAGCAGCGTAGATTCGTGGAACACTGAAGCTTTCTTT. The V and J genes are TRBV9 and TRBJ1-1; no reliable D call. CDR1 and CDR2 (germline): SGDLS, YYNGEE. The CDR3 loop spans 14 amino acids. The V gene lost 0 bases and the J gene lost 1 base, with 7 bases spanning the gap.

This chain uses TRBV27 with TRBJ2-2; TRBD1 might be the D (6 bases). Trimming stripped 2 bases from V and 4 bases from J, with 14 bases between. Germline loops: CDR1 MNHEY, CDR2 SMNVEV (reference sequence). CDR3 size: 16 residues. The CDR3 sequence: CASSLDQGWGTGELFF. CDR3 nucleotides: TGTGCCAGCAGTTTAGATCAGGGGTGGGGCACCGGGGAGCTGTTTTTT.

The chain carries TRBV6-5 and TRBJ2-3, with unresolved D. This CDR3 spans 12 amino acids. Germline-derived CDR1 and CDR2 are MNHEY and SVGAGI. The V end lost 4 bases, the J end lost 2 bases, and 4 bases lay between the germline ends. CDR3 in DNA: TGTGCCAGCAGTTCCCACACAGATACGCAGTATTTT. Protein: CASSSHTDTQYF.

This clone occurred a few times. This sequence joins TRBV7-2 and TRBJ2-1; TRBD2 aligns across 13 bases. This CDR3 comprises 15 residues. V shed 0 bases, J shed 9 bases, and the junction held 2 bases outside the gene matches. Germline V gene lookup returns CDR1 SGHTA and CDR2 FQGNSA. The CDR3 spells CASSLAGLAGVEQFF. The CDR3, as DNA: TGTGCCAGCAGCTTAGCTGGACTAGCGGGAGTTGAGCAGTTCTTC.

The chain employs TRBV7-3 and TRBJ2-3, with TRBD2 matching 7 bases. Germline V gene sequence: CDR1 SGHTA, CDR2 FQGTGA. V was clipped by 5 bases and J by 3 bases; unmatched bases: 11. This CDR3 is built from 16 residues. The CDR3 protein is CASSHTWGGQTDTQYF. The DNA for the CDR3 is TGTGCCAGCAGCCATACCTGGGGAGGGCAAACAGATACGCAGTATTTT.

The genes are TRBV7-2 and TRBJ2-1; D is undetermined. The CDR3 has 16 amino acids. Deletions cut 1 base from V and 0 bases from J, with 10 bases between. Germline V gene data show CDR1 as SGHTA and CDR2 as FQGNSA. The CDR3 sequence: CASSLDAWSSYNEQFF. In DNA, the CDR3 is TGTGCCAGCAGCTTAGATGCGTGGAGCTCCTACAATGAGCAGTTCTTC.

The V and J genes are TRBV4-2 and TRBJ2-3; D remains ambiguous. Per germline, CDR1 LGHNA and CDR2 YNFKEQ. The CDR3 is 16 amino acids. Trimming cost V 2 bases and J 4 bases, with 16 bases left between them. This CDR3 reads CASSQMAASSADTQYF. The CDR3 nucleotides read TGTGCCAGCAGCCAAATGGCGGCTAGTTCAGCAGATACGCAGTATTTT.

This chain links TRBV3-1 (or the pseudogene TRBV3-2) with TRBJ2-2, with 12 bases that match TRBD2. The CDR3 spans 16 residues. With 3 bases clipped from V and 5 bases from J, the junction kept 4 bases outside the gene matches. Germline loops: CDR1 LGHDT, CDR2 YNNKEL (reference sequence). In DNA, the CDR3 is TGTGCCAGCAGCCACGGACTAGCGGGAAGAACCGGGGAGCTGTTTTTT. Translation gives CASSHGLAGRTGELFF.